Below are 14 T cell receptor beta chains sequenced from a single sample in a study of cytomegalovirus exposure and HLA in healthy donors. Amplification used 60 Vbeta primers and 13 Jbeta primers. The data were produced by immunoSEQ multiplex PCR, yet TCRdb's version contains in-frame clones alone and is incomplete. Of over 150,000 clones in the sample, roughly 79% were seen once. Material: PBMCs. Every receptor here comes from a male donor in good health and CMV-seronegative.

The chain is built from TRBV10-2 and TRBJ2-1, with a possible D match to TRBD1 (6 bases). The V end lost 6 bases, the J end lost 0 bases, and 12 bases lay between the germline ends. From germline, CDR1 is WSHSY and CDR2 SAAADI. The CDR3 sequence is 15 residues long. DNA for the CDR3: TGCGCCAGCAGATTACTACAGGGCTCCTACAATGAGCAGTTCTTC. Residues: CASRLLQGSYNEQFF.

This clone has only one observation. The V gene is TRBV27, the J gene TRBJ2-3; 7 bases agree with TRBD1. This CDR3 spans 17 amino acids. J was trimmed by 0 bases and V by 5 bases; bases with no gene match: 11. The germline gives CDR1 MNHEY, CDR2 SMNVEV (reference sequence). The CDR3 protein is CASSGLGTVSSTDTQYF. The CDR3 nucleotides are TGTGCCAGCAGTGGCCTCGGGACAGTTTCTAGCACAGATACGCAGTATTTT.

This sequence joins TRBV6-6 and TRBJ1-3; weak D call: TRBD1 (6 bases). CDR3 size: 14 residues. The V and J ends lost 6 bases and 0 bases respectively, with 9 bases between them. Germline V gene sequence: CDR1 MNHNY, CDR2 SVGAGI (reference sequence). CDR3 residues: CASRLTGSGNTIYF. Here the CDR3 DNA reads TGTGCCAGCAGACTGACAGGCTCTGGAAACACCATATATTTT.

In its sample, this clone was seen once. CDR3 nucleotides: TGCGCCAGCAGCCCCTGGACTAGCGGGAGGGCAAGCACAGATACGCAGTATTTT. This codes for CASSPWTSGRASTDTQYF. This chain uses TRBV5-1 with TRBJ2-3, with 15 bases identical to TRBD2. The CDR3 extends over 18 amino acids. J gave up 0 bases and V 4 bases, and 6 bases lay outside the gene matches. Per the germline V gene, CDR1 is SGHRS and CDR2 is YFSETQ.

The chain recombines TRBV5-1 with TRBJ2-1; 11 bases map to TRBD2. V shed 4 bases, J shed 4 bases, and the junction held 4 bases outside the gene matches. The CDR3 runs 15 residues. CDR1 and CDR2 (germline): SGHRS, YFSETQ. The CDR3 DNA reads as TGCGCCAGCAGCCCGACTAGCGGGGCTTACAATGAGCAGTTCTTC. This sequence encodes CASSPTSGAYNEQFF.

Only a few counts were recorded for this clone. The chain has TRBV30 and TRBJ1-5; no reliable D call. From germline, CDR1 is GTSNPN and CDR2 SVGIG (reference sequence). The V end was cut by 0 bases, the J end by 9 bases, with 12 bases between. This CDR3 is 13 amino acids long. CDR3 in DNA: TGTGCCTGGAGTGTAGCGCTTGACTGGCCCCAGCATTTT. Its translation: CAWSVALDWPQHF.

This sequence joins TRBV9 and TRBJ1-5; D is unclear. V was pared by 2 bases and J by 2 bases, with 11 bases between. The CDR3 is 15 residues long. The germline V gene has CDR1 SGDLS and CDR2 YYNGEE. As DNA, the CDR3 is TGTGCCAGCAGCGTCGGGTTAGGCGGCAATCAGCCCCAGCATTTT. This encodes CASSVGLGGNQPQHF.

This clone has more than one count but fewer than ten. CDR3 loop: CASSADRGTNQPQHF. The CDR3 nucleotides read TGTGCCAGTAGTGCGGACAGGGGGACCAATCAGCCCCAGCATTTT. The J gene is TRBJ1-5, the V gene TRBV19; 10 nucleotides line up with TRBD1. CDR1 and CDR2 from the germline V gene are LNHDA and SQIVND (reference sequence). J lost 3 bases, V lost 5 bases, and 4 bases had no gene match. The CDR3 has 15 residues.

The chain carries TRBV28 and TRBJ1-1, with unresolved D. CDR1 and CDR2 from the germline V gene are MDHEN and SYDVKM. The germline V and J ends were trimmed by 5 bases and 5 bases, with 15 bases remaining between them. The CDR3 runs 14 residues. The CDR3 spells CASSPEDRGTEAFF. CDR3 sequence (DNA): TGTGCCAGCAGTCCGGAAGATCGGGGAACTGAAGCTTTCTTT.

The rearrangement joins TRBV29-1 to TRBJ2-7; 7 positions agree with TRBD1. The length of the CDR3 is 13 residues. V shed 6 bases, J shed 0 bases, and the junction held 5 bases outside the gene matches. In germline, CDR1 is SQVTM, CDR2 ANQGSEA. CDR3 DNA sequence: TGCAGCGTGCTAGGACAGGCCTCCTACGAGCAGTACTTC. Its protein product is CSVLGQASYEQYF.

The V and J genes are TRBV29-1 and TRBJ1-3; D is unresolved. This CDR3 has 13 residues. V lost 3 bases and J 0 bases, leaving 6 bases between the germline ends. Per the germline V gene, CDR1 is SQVTM and CDR2 is ANQGSEA. CDR3 sequence reads: CSVELVSGNTIYF. CDR3 sequence (DNA): TGCAGCGTTGAGCTAGTCTCTGGAAACACCATATATTTT.

The V gene is TRBV4-2, the J gene TRBJ2-1; possibly TRBD2 for D (5 bases). Germline V gene data show CDR1 as LGHNA and CDR2 as YNFKEQ. Trimming shortened V by 0 bases and J by 0 bases, and 9 bases separated the two germline ends. This CDR3 is built from 16 residues. This CDR3 reads CASSQDWRASYNEQFF. CDR3 DNA: TGTGCCAGCAGCCAAGATTGGCGGGCCTCCTACAATGAGCAGTTCTTC.

The V call is TRBV13, the J call TRBJ1-2, with a weak D call TRBD1 (5 bases). CDR3 size: 13 residues. CDR1 PRHDT and CDR2 FYEKMQ come from the germline V gene (reference sequence). Trimming removed 4 bases at V and 3 bases at J, with 9 bases between. The CDR3 DNA reads TGTGCCAGCAGCTCTGGAGGGGACTATGGCTACACCTTC. Its protein is CASSSGGDYGYTF.

V gene TRBV6-1 combines with J gene TRBJ2-3; 11 bases are shared with TRBD2. Losses at the gene ends were 4 bases for V and 2 bases for J; bases not matched to a gene: 2. Germline V lookup: CDR1 MNHNS, CDR2 SASEGT. This CDR3 comprises 15 residues. CDR3 nucleotides: TGTGCCAGCAGTGTAGCGGGGGGGAACACAGATACGCAGTATTTT. Its protein is CASSVAGGNTDTQYF.